This section outlines one T cell receptor (beta chain) sequence together with its context. Its matching antigen is unknown. 60 Vbeta and 13 Jbeta primers were used in PCR. Sequencing used immunoSEQ multiplex PCR; TCRdb keeps in-frame clones, though not all of them. The sample has 200,000 or so clones; 80% to 85% are singletons. This record comes from a study of cytomegalovirus exposure and HLA in healthy donors. At the level of the study: Findings of an earlier analysis included 117 million unique TCR beta sequences from 200 million or so T cells. Broader study findings: Investigators reported 164 TCR beta chains as tied to cytomegalovirus.

CDR3 size: 10 residues. Germline-derived CDR1 and CDR2 are SEHNR and FQNEAQ (reference sequence). V was pared by 8 bases and J by 6 bases, with 7 bases between. This rearrangement joins TRBV7-9 to TRBJ1-2; D remains ambiguous. Input material: PBMCs. This TCR came from a man aged 40-55 years in good health and CMV-seropositive. The CDR3 reads CASPQDGYTF. In DNA, the CDR3 is TGTGCCAGCCCGCAGGATGGCTACACCTTC. The full variable domain, completed using reference TRBV7-9 and TRBJ1-2, is DTGVSQNPRHKITKRGQNVTFRCDPISEHNRLYWYRQTLGQGPEFLTYFQNEAQLEKSRLLSDRFSAERPKGSFSTLEIQRTEQGDSAMYLCASPQDGYTFGSGTRLTVV.